The rows below give T cell receptor beta chains drawn from one sample of a study of cytomegalovirus exposure and HLA in healthy donors. Some clones are missing from TCRdb's copy, which holds only in-frame ones; the method was immunoSEQ multiplex PCR. The data show around 150,000 clones, approximately 82% seen once. The sample consisted of PBMCs. The receptors come from a man younger than 40 in good health and CMV-seropositive. Each CDR3 is given with its conserved first and last residue. Fields, in order: CDR3 length, J gene, clone size, D gene, V gene, CDR3 DNA, CDR3 protein. D genes are given only for firm matches. The size field is filled for only some rows; it gives once, few, many or a size class.

14,TRBJ1-4,-,-,TRBV6-5,TGTGCCAGCAGCAGGGCGCAAACTAATGAAAAACTGTTTTTT,CASSRAQTNEKLFF
18,TRBJ2-2,-,TRBD1,TRBV23-1,TGCGCCAGCAGTCCTTCCTGGGACAGGGGTCGGAGCACCGGGGAGCTGTTTTTT,CASSPSWDRGRSTGELFF
19,TRBJ2-1,-,TRBD2,TRBV6-4,TGTGCCAGCAATAAATCCTCCGGGACTAGCGGGAGGAGGAACAATGAGCAGTTCTTC,CASNKSSGTSGRRNNEQFF
13,TRBJ2-5,-,-,TRBV9,TGTGCCAGCAGCGAGGGGCAACAAGAGACCCAGTACTTC,CASSEGQQETQYF
13,TRBJ1-1,-,TRBD1,TRBV19,TGTGCCAGTTCCCAGGGGGTGAACACTGAAGCTTTCTTT,CASSQGVNTEAFF
16,TRBJ1-1,few,-,TRBV6-1,TGTGCCAGCAGTGAACTGGGACTCGGGATGAACACTGAAGCTTTCTTT,CASSELGLGMNTEAFF
15,TRBJ1-2,-,TRBD1,TRBV19,TGTGCCAGTAGTATAACAGGGGGCTCGGGCTATGGCTACACCTTC,CASSITGGSGYGYTF
14,TRBJ2-7,-,TRBD2,TRBV7-2,TGTGCCAGCAGCTTTACTAGCGGCTCCTACGAGCAGTACTTC,CASSFTSGSYEQYF
14,TRBJ2-7,once,-,TRBV28,TGTGCCAGCAGTTTATTAGGGGAAGGGAAGGAGCAGTACTTC,CASSLLGEGKEQYF
17,TRBJ1-3,-,TRBD1,TRBV6-1,TGTGCCAGCAGTGAAGCGTGGGCAGGGGGGAATGGAAACACCATATATTTT,CASSEAWAGGNGNTIYF
9,TRBJ2-1,-,-,TRBV29-1,TGCAGCGTGAGTAATGAGCAGTTCTTC,CSVSNEQFF
13,TRBJ1-1,-,-,TRBV25-1,TGTGCCAGCAGCAACAGGATGAACACTGAAGCTTTCTTT,CASSNRMNTEAFF
14,TRBJ1-5,-,-,TRBV2,TGTGCCAGCAGTGAACGGAGGACCAATCAGCCCCAGCATTTT,CASSERRTNQPQHF
17,TRBJ2-3,-,TRBD2,TRBV5-1,TGCGCCAGCAGTTATGTTCGAAGCGGGGGGGCCACAGATACGCAGTATTTT,CASSYVRSGGATDTQYF
15,TRBJ1-2,-,-,TRBV6-1,TGTGCCAGCAGTGAAGAACCAGGTACTAACTATGGCTACACCTTC,CASSEEPGTNYGYTF
13,TRBJ2-7,-,-,TRBV7-7,TGTGCCAGCAGCCCGACTAGTAGGGGAGAGCAGTACTTC,CASSPTSRGEQYF
10,TRBJ2-7,-,-,TRBV28,TGTGCCAGCGGAGTGTTCGAGCAGTACTTC,CASGVFEQYF
13,TRBJ1-2,-,-,TRBV6-5,TGTGCCAGCAACCCGACAGGCAACTATGGCTACACCTTC,CASNPTGNYGYTF
14,TRBJ2-5,-,-,TRBV19,TGTGCCAGTAGTATCCGGTTTGCCGAAGAGACCCAGTACTTC,CASSIRFAEETQYF
14,TRBJ2-4,-,-,TRBV7-9,TGTGCCAGCAGCTTAGAGGCAGGGGCTGGCATTCAGTACTTC,CASSLEAGAGIQYF
14,TRBJ2-3,-,TRBD1,TRBV7-9,TGTGCCAGCCTTTGGACAGGGGGCGAAGATACACAGTATTTT,CASLWTGGEDTQYF
14,TRBJ2-7,-,TRBD2,TRBV28,TGTGCCAGCACCGAGGGAGGGGCCAGTTACGAGCAGTACTTC,CASTEGGASYEQYF